The TCR beta chain under discussion was sequenced for a study of cytomegalovirus exposure and HLA in healthy donors. This CDR3 has 12 amino acids. Trimming stripped 5 bases from V and 5 bases from J, with 9 bases between. Germline values: CDR1 SGHTA, CDR2 FQGNSA. PCR primers comprised 60 Vbeta and 13 Jbeta primers. Repertoires were generated with immunoSEQ multiplex PCR, while TCRdb's copy carries only in-frame clones and drops some. The sample has around 140,000 clones, approximately 71% seen once. The sequenced material came from PBMCs. V is TRBV7-2 and J is TRBJ1-1; no firm D call. The source is an older woman in good health and CMV-seronegative. The CDR3, as DNA: TGTGCCAGCAGCGGTAGAGTTACTGAAGCTTTCTTT. It is translated as CASSGRVTEAFF.